This entry describes one T cell receptor beta chain. The V gene lost 4 bases and the J gene lost 5 bases, with 14 bases spanning the gap. CDR3 length equals 15 residues. The germline gives CDR1 SGHTA, CDR2 FQGNSA. As originally analysed: Amplification from reference gene primers served as the basis for estimated nucleated cell counts. Method: immunoSEQ multiplex PCR; TCRdb's copy keeps in-frame clones and lacks some. V and J calls and clone size follow that table, whereas D and trimming were derived from the DNA. This sample has approximately 480,000 clones; 89% occur once, and the top ten carry 0.75% to 0.9%. The data originate from a study of blood T cell repertoires in COVID-19. Study-wide background: T cells, B-cell-depleted T cells, or PBMCs supplied cDNA or gDNA.

Enrollment of patients from Seattle took place during active infection, with longitudinal follow-up. The source material was peripheral blood. The chain is built from TRBV7-2 and TRBJ2-2; the D gene is possibly TRBD2 (5 bases). This receptor was identified in a man aged 18 to 29 with COVID-19, enrolled during active disease. CDR3 nucleotide sequence: TGTGCCAGCAGCTCGTGGGGAGTACGGACCGGGGAGCTGTTTTTT. Translated: CASSSWGVRTGELFF.